A selection of T cell receptor beta chains follows, all from one sample in a study of Ad26.COV2.S vaccination and SARS-CoV-2 variants. Profiled with immunoSEQ multiplex PCR; TCRdb holds only in-frame clones, not every one. The table records 410,000 or so clones, about nine tenths of them present only once. The starting material was peripheral blood, obtained in a trial of Ad26.COV2.S vaccine versus placebo. The receptor set was obtained from a person aged 18-60 years who received the Ad26.COV2.S COVID-19 vaccine or a placebo. Each CDR3 is given with its conserved first and last residue. The D gene is left open where the match is weak. Rows may omit the clone size; those that give it use once, few, many or a size class.

J: TRBJ2-1
D: TRBD2
size: .
V: TRBV5-1
CDR3: CASSLSRRAGGYNEQFF
DNA: TGCGCCAGCAGCTTGAGCCGGAGAGCGGGAGGGTACAATGAGCAGTTCTTC

J: TRBJ2-1
D: TRBD2
size: .
V: TRBV7-9
CDR3: CASSFGTSGAPGEQFF
DNA: TGTGCCAGCAGTTTCGGGACTAGCGGGGCCCCGGGGGAGCAGTTCTTC

J: TRBJ2-1
D: .
size: .
V: TRBV12-5
CDR3: CASGTPQGSSYNEQFF
DNA: TGTGCTAGTGGTACCCCCCAGGGGAGCTCCTACAATGAGCAGTTCTTC

J: TRBJ1-1
D: TRBD1
size: .
V: TRBV5-4
CDR3: CASSRTGGSTEAFF
DNA: TGTGCCAGCAGCAGAACAGGGGGGAGCACTGAAGCTTTCTTT

J: TRBJ2-3
D: .
size: .
V: TRBV5-1
CDR3: CASSLSDSPSTDTQYF
DNA: TGCGCCAGCAGCTTAAGCGACAGCCCTAGCACAGATACGCAGTATTTT

J: TRBJ2-7
D: .
size: .
V: TRBV4-1
CDR3: CASSQARATQQYF
DNA: TGCGCCAGCAGCCAAGCCCGCGCGACTCAGCAGTACTTC

J: TRBJ1-5
D: .
size: .
V: TRBV27
CDR3: CASSSGDQPQHF
DNA: TGTGCCAGCAGTTCCGGTGATCAGCCCCAGCATTTT

J: TRBJ2-5
D: TRBD2
size: .
V: TRBV4-3
CDR3: CASSQDRSGSGETQYF
DNA: TGCGCCAGCAGCCAAGATCGTAGCGGGAGTGGGGAGACCCAGTACTTC

J: TRBJ1-1
D: .
size: .
V: TRBV30
CDR3: CAWRETWVGFGMMNTEAFF
DNA: TGTGCCTGGAGAGAAACCTGGGTGGGGTTCGGGATGATGAACACTGAAGCTTTCTTT

J: TRBJ1-2
D: TRBD1
size: .
V: TRBV4-2
CDR3: CASSIEYGTGEGGYTF
DNA: TGTGCCAGCAGCATAGAATACGGGACAGGTGAAGGGGGCTACACCTTC

J: TRBJ1-1
D: .
size: .
V: TRBV21-1
CDR3: CASSKRLNTEAFF
DNA: TGTGCCAGCAGCAAACGCCTTAACACTGAAGCTTTCTTT

J: TRBJ2-1
D: .
size: .
V: TRBV18
CDR3: CASSTSGNEQFF
DNA: TGTGCCAGCTCAACTTCCGGGAATGAGCAGTTCTTC

J: TRBJ2-7
D: TRBD2
size: .
V: TRBV18
CDR3: CASSPKAAGGHEQYF
DNA: TGTGCCAGCTCACCAAAAGCCGCGGGAGGCCACGAGCAGTACTTC

J: TRBJ2-5
D: .
size: .
V: TRBV18
CDR3: CASSLQETQYF
DNA: TGTGCCAGCTCACTCCAAGAGACCCAGTACTTC

J: TRBJ2-2
D: TRBD2
size: .
V: TRBV7-7
CDR3: CASSPGLAGAGELFF
DNA: TGTGCTAGCAGCCCCGGGCTAGCGGGAGCCGGGGAGCTGTTTTTT

J: TRBJ2-5
D: .
size: .
V: TRBV5-1
CDR3: CASSPLGTNKQETQYF
DNA: TGCGCCAGCAGCCCCCTCGGGACAAATAAACAAGAGACCCAGTACTTC

J: TRBJ2-7
D: TRBD2
size: .
V: TRBV6-5
CDR3: CASGLAGIYEQYF
DNA: TGTGCCAGCGGACTAGCGGGGATCTACGAGCAGTACTTC

J: TRBJ2-2
D: .
size: .
V: TRBV5-1
CDR3: CASSLGSGANTGELFF
DNA: TGCGCCAGCAGCTTGGGGTCAGGGGCGAACACCGGGGAGCTGTTTTTT

J: TRBJ2-2
D: TRBD2
size: .
V: TRBV19
CDR3: CASSILAGQNTGELFF
DNA: TGTGCCAGTAGTATACTAGCGGGACAGAACACCGGGGAGCTGTTTTTT

J: TRBJ2-3
D: TRBD2
size: .
V: TRBV6-5
CDR3: CASSRIAGGTDTQYF
DNA: TGTGCCAGCAGTCGAATAGCGGGAGGGACAGATACGCAGTATTTT

J: TRBJ1-2
D: .
size: .
V: TRBV30
CDR3: CAWSPDRDYGYTF
DNA: TGTGCCTGGAGTCCGGACCGAGACTATGGCTACACCTTC

J: TRBJ1-2
D: .
size: .
V: TRBV4-2
CDR3: CASSQAGVNYGYTF
DNA: TGTGCCAGCAGCCAAGCTGGGGTTAACTATGGCTACACCTTC

J: TRBJ2-7
D: .
size: .
V: TRBV12-3/TRBV12-4
CDR3: CASSFGSSYEQYF
DNA: TGTGCCAGCAGTTTTGGGAGCTCCTACGAGCAGTACTTC

J: TRBJ2-7
D: .
size: .
V: TRBV10-3
CDR3: CAIRSGTLEYEQYF
DNA: TGTGCCATCAGGTCCGGGACGCTGGAATACGAGCAGTACTTC

J: TRBJ2-1
D: .
size: .
V: TRBV5-5
CDR3: CASSLVQEFNEQFF
DNA: TGTGCCAGCAGCTTGGTCCAGGAGTTCAATGAGCAGTTCTTC

J: TRBJ2-2
D: TRBD1
size: .
V: TRBV10-3
CDR3: CATRQGQGANTGELFF
DNA: TGTGCCACCCGACAGGGCCAGGGGGCAAACACCGGGGAGCTGTTTTTT

J: TRBJ2-7
D: TRBD2
size: .
V: TRBV7-6
CDR3: CASSSTPGGDALSYEQYF
DNA: TGTGCCAGCAGCTCCACCCCCGGGGGGGACGCACTCTCCTACGAGCAGTACTTC

J: TRBJ2-2
D: .
size: .
V: TRBV2
CDR3: CASTETRVGTGELFF
DNA: TGTGCCAGCACTGAAACCAGGGTCGGGACCGGGGAGCTGTTTTTT

J: TRBJ1-2
D: .
size: .
V: TRBV30
CDR3: CAWLGSSYGYTF
DNA: TGTGCCTGGCTCGGATCAAGCTATGGCTACACCTTC

J: TRBJ2-3
D: TRBD2
size: .
V: TRBV7-9
CDR3: CASSPWAGVTDTQYF
DNA: TGTGCCAGCAGCCCTTGGGCGGGAGTCACAGATACGCAGTATTTT

J: TRBJ1-5
D: .
size: .
V: TRBV6-5
CDR3: CASRSRGRGNQPQHF
DNA: TGTGCCAGCAGGTCCAGGGGTAGAGGCAATCAGCCCCAGCATTTT

J: TRBJ2-7
D: .
size: once
V: TRBV27
CDR3: CASSPFYSASSYEQYF
DNA: TGTGCCAGCAGTCCCTTCTATAGCGCGAGCTCCTACGAGCAGTACTTC

J: TRBJ2-3
D: TRBD2
size: once
V: TRBV7-3
CDR3: CASSSAGVPDTQYF
DNA: TGTGCCAGCAGCTCCGCGGGAGTACCAGATACGCAGTATTTT

J: TRBJ2-7
D: .
size: .
V: TRBV7-2
CDR3: CASSLGRPYEQYF
DNA: TGTGCCAGCAGTCTGGGGAGACCCTACGAGCAGTACTTC

J: TRBJ2-7
D: TRBD2
size: .
V: TRBV6-1
CDR3: CASSEFLGAGVSSYEQYF
DNA: TGTGCCAGCAGTGAATTTCTCGGAGCGGGGGTAAGCTCCTACGAGCAGTACTTC

J: TRBJ2-7
D: .
size: .
V: TRBV27
CDR3: CASSSPGHLYEQYF
DNA: TGTGCCAGCAGTTCACCGGGGCACTTATACGAGCAGTACTTC

J: TRBJ2-5
D: .
size: .
V: TRBV7-9
CDR3: CASSLRAGLIRETQYF
DNA: TGTGCCAGCAGCTTACGGGCCGGGTTAATAAGGGAGACCCAGTACTTC

J: TRBJ1-5
D: .
size: .
V: TRBV4-1
CDR3: CASSQVSGRGQPQHF
DNA: TGCGCCAGCAGCCAAGTGTCAGGGCGGGGGCAGCCCCAGCATTTT

J: TRBJ1-3
D: .
size: .
V: TRBV6-2/TRBV6-3
CDR3: CASSYQQGRNTIYF
DNA: TGTGCCAGCAGTTACCAACAGGGAAGAAACACCATATATTTT

J: TRBJ1-2
D: .
size: .
V: TRBV7-2
CDR3: CASSFPDGGYTF
DNA: TGTGCCAGCAGCTTCCCGGATGGTGGCTACACCTTC

J: TRBJ2-1
D: .
size: few
V: TRBV7-2
CDR3: CASSLRWGLAYNEQFF
DNA: TGTGCCAGCAGCTTACGGTGGGGACTGGCATACAATGAGCAGTTCTTC

J: TRBJ2-6
D: TRBD1
size: .
V: TRBV15
CDR3: CATSRGTGATGANVLTF
DNA: TGTGCCACCAGCAGAGGGACAGGAGCGACTGGGGCCAACGTCCTGACTTTC

J: TRBJ2-7
D: .
size: few
V: TRBV7-9
CDR3: CASSLGAYEQYF
DNA: TGTGCCAGCAGCTTAGGAGCCTACGAGCAGTACTTC

J: TRBJ1-1
D: .
size: .
V: TRBV12-3/TRBV12-4
CDR3: CASSLGRREAFF
DNA: TGTGCCAGCAGTTTAGGGCGTCGGGAAGCTTTCTTT

J: TRBJ2-7
D: .
size: .
V: TRBV10-3
CDR3: CATRTEDNYEQYF
DNA: TGTGCCACTAGGACTGAGGACAACTACGAGCAGTACTTC

J: TRBJ2-7
D: .
size: .
V: TRBV4-2
CDR3: CASSQVPSSYEQYF
DNA: TGTGCCAGCAGCCAAGTCCCCAGCTCCTACGAGCAGTACTTC

J: TRBJ2-3
D: TRBD2
size: .
V: TRBV7-9
CDR3: CASSSGLVGHTDTQYF
DNA: TGTGCCAGCAGCTCCGGACTAGTCGGACACACAGATACGCAGTATTTT

J: TRBJ2-1
D: .
size: .
V: TRBV5-1
CDR3: CASSLPPTDNEQFF
DNA: TGCGCCAGCAGCCTCCCTCCGACAGACAATGAGCAGTTCTTC

J: TRBJ2-7
D: TRBD1
size: many
V: TRBV19
CDR3: CASRAAGTGRDEQYF
DNA: TGTGCCAGTAGAGCCGCCGGGACAGGACGCGACGAGCAGTACTTC

J: TRBJ2-7
D: TRBD1
size: .
V: TRBV19
CDR3: CASSIAGTASSYEQYF
DNA: TGTGCCAGTAGTATAGCCGGGACAGCATCCTCCTACGAGCAGTACTTC

J: TRBJ2-2
D: TRBD2
size: .
V: TRBV9
CDR3: CASSPGLAGGLGTGELFF
DNA: TGTGCCAGCAGCCCGGGACTAGCGGGAGGGCTTGGCACCGGGGAGCTGTTTTTT

J: TRBJ2-3
D: TRBD2
size: .
V: TRBV2
CDR3: CASSAGTSAADTQYF
DNA: TGTGCCAGCAGCGCCGGGACTAGCGCCGCAGATACGCAGTATTTT

J: TRBJ2-1
D: .
size: .
V: TRBV5-8
CDR3: CASSLEPGASYNEQFF
DNA: TGTGCCAGCAGCTTGGAACCGGGAGCGTCCTACAATGAGCAGTTCTTC

J: TRBJ1-4
D: .
size: .
V: TRBV28
CDR3: CASSSPPTGLNEKLFF
DNA: TGTGCCAGCAGTTCTCCGCCCACAGGCCTTAATGAAAAACTGTTTTTT

J: TRBJ2-3
D: TRBD2
size: .
V: TRBV5-1
CDR3: CASSSGLAAGTTTDTQYF
DNA: TGCGCCAGCAGCTCCGGACTAGCGGCTGGGACGACCACAGATACGCAGTATTTT

J: TRBJ2-1
D: TRBD2
size: once
V: TRBV10-2
CDR3: CASSARTSGLYNEQFF
DNA: TGCGCCAGCAGTGCTCGGACTAGCGGGTTATACAATGAGCAGTTCTTC

J: TRBJ2-7
D: .
size: .
V: TRBV9
CDR3: CASNYHGQPNEQYF
DNA: TGTGCCAGCAATTATCACGGTCAGCCGAACGAGCAGTACTTC

J: TRBJ2-2
D: .
size: .
V: TRBV5-4
CDR3: CASSSLDVGGELFF
DNA: TGTGCCAGCAGCTCTTTAGACGTCGGCGGGGAGCTGTTTTTT

J: TRBJ1-6
D: TRBD1
size: .
V: TRBV25-1
CDR3: CASRDSLGSPLHF
DNA: TGTGCCAGCCGGGACAGCCTTGGTTCACCCCTCCACTTT

J: TRBJ1-5
D: TRBD1
size: .
V: TRBV6-2/TRBV6-3
CDR3: CASSYPTGGRQPQHF
DNA: TGTGCCAGCAGTTACCCTACAGGGGGCAGGCAGCCCCAGCATTTT